A single sample gave rise to the 28 T cell receptor beta chains below, sequenced in a study of blood T cell repertoires in COVID-19. Sequencing was performed with immunoSEQ multiplex PCR; in TCRdb, only in-frame clones are kept and a portion is missing. The sample has 310,000 or so clones; over 75% are singletons. Input material: PBMCs or T cells enriched from blood (not recorded which). The receptors originated from a woman aged 25 to 45 who had recovered from COVID-19.

This clone was observed at least ten times. V gene TRBV5-6 combines with J gene TRBJ1-2; D might be TRBD1 (6 bases). Germline CDR1 is SGHDT and CDR2 is YYEEEE. This CDR3 has 14 amino acids. V was clipped by 4 bases and J by 7 bases, with 17 bases between them. DNA for the CDR3: TGTGCCAGCAGCCCGACAGGTACCTTGGGTGGCTACACCTTC. Translation: CASSPTGTLGGYTF.

The chain links TRBV4-3 to TRBJ2-1; D remains unclear. Germline CDR1 reads LGHNA; CDR2 reads YSLEER. V lost 1 base, J lost 0 bases, and 7 bases lay in between. This CDR3 contains 15 residues. The CDR3 DNA sequence: TGCGCCAGCAGCCAAGCACGTAGCTCCTACAATGAGCAGTTCTTC. Its protein product is CASSQARSSYNEQFF.

This clone was picked up one time. This chain connects TRBV4-3 to TRBJ2-2; D may be TRBD1 (6 bases). Germline CDR1 reads LGHNA; CDR2 reads YSLEER. The CDR3 covers 16 residues. The V gene lost 0 bases and the J gene lost 0 bases, with 8 bases spanning the gap. The CDR3 loop is CASSQETGSNTGELFF. CDR3 nucleotides: TGCGCCAGCAGCCAAGAAACAGGGTCGAACACCGGGGAGCTGTTTTTT.

The chain couples TRBV6-5 to TRBJ2-7; D not resolved. Germline CDR1 is MNHEY and CDR2 is SVGAGI. This CDR3 contains 13 residues. V gave up 5 bases and J gave up 3 bases, with 11 bases separating them. The CDR3 loop reads CASSPKRDYEQYF. Written as DNA, the CDR3 is TGTGCCAGCAGTCCCAAGCGTGACTACGAGCAGTACTTC.

V usage is TRBV19 and J usage is TRBJ1-5, with D possibly matching TRBD1 (6 bases). The CDR3 has 14 residues. V was pared by 8 bases and J by 4 bases, with 15 bases between. CDR1 and CDR2 (germline): LNHDA, SQIVND (reference sequence). CDR3: CASDRRYINQPQHF. In DNA form, the CDR3 reads TGTGCCAGTGACAGGCGCTACATTAATCAGCCCCAGCATTTT.

This chain uses TRBV27 with TRBJ2-1; no reliable D call. V lost 7 bases, J lost 1 base, and 20 bases lay in between. The CDR3 is made up of 17 amino acids. Looked up from germline, CDR1 is MNHEY and CDR2 is SMNVEV (reference sequence). CDR3 region: CASTLHPGVGSYNEQFF. CDR3 nucleotides: TGTGCCAGCACCCTTCACCCTGGAGTGGGTTCCTACAATGAGCAGTTCTTC.

This clone has only one observation. The V call is TRBV2, the J call TRBJ2-3, with TRBD2 as a possible D gene (5 bases). The CDR3 loop spans 14 amino acids. Germline values: CDR1 SNHLY, CDR2 FYNNEI. V was cut by 4 bases and J by 0 bases, with 8 bases left in between. CDR3 DNA sequence: TGTGCCAGCAGTGGAAGCGGTAGCACAGATACGCAGTATTTT. As protein: CASSGSGSTDTQYF.

This rearrangement joins TRBV7-2 to TRBJ1-2; 8 bases fit TRBD1. The J segment lost 3 bases and the V segment lost 5 bases, leaving 2 bases of the junction unmatched. The CDR3 consists of 13 residues. Per the germline V gene, CDR1 is SGHTA and CDR2 is FQGNSA. The CDR3 nucleotides read TGTGCCAGCAGCCCGGACAGGGACTATGGCTACACCTTC. Translated: CASSPDRDYGYTF.

V and J are TRBV27 and TRBJ2-7; 10 bases align to TRBD1. The V and J ends lost 6 bases and 3 bases, in that order; junction bases with no gene match: 5. CDR3 size: 14 residues. Germline V gives CDR1 MNHEY, CDR2 SMNVEV (reference sequence). The CDR3 reads CASRYGTGVYEQYF. The CDR3 DNA reads as TGTGCCAGCAGATACGGGACAGGGGTCTACGAGCAGTACTTC.

V usage is TRBV5-8 and J usage is TRBJ1-2; D is uncertain. This CDR3 region has 15 residues. The germline V and J ends were trimmed by 0 bases and 0 bases, with 9 bases remaining between them. The V gene's germline CDR1 is SGHTS and CDR2 YDEGEE. The CDR3 here is CASSLGVRSNYGYTF. The CDR3 DNA reads TGTGCCAGCAGCTTGGGGGTCAGGTCTAACTATGGCTACACCTTC. Full variable domain (missing parts from reference TRBV5-8 and TRBJ1-2): EAGVTQSPTHLIKTRGQQATLRCSPISGHTSVYWYQQALGLGLQFLLWYDEGEERNRGNFPPRFSGRQFPNYSSELNVNALELEDSALYLCASSLGVRSNYGYTFGSGTRLTVV.

This chain uses TRBV28 with TRBJ2-7, with a weak D call TRBD1 (5 bases). This CDR3 spans 11 amino acids. Trimming stripped 6 bases from V and 2 bases from J, with 5 bases between. CDR1 MDHEN and CDR2 SYDVKM come from the germline V gene. This chain's CDR3 is CASRTAYEQYF. CDR3 DNA sequence: TGTGCCAGCAGGACAGCCTACGAGCAGTACTTC.

The chain is built from TRBV27 and TRBJ2-7, with 7 bases aligning to TRBD1. This CDR3 spans 13 amino acids. The V segment lost 3 bases and the J segment 3 bases; nucleotides outside the gene matches: 2. CDR1 and CDR2 (germline): MNHEY, SMNVEV (reference sequence). CDR3 DNA: TGTGCCAGCAGTTTCGGGACAGACTACGAGCAGTACTTC. It specifies CASSFGTDYEQYF.

The chain uses TRBV7-2 and TRBJ1-1; TRBD1 aligns across 9 bases. The CDR3 has 13 amino acids. J gave up 11 bases and V 4 bases, and 8 bases lay outside the gene matches. Germline loops: CDR1 SGHTA, CDR2 FQGNSA. CDR3 sequence reads: CASSSGTGRWAFF. The CDR3 DNA reads as TGTGCCAGCAGCTCAGGGACAGGGAGGTGGGCTTTCTTT.

The chain has TRBV5-4 and TRBJ2-7; 8 bases line up with TRBD1. Trimming at V came to 3 bases and at J to 7 bases, leaving 12 bases not matched to a gene. CDR1 SGHNT and CDR2 YYREEE come from the germline V gene (reference sequence). The CDR3 consists of 15 residues. The chain's CDR3 is CASSSRTGRIGEQYF. The CDR3 bases are TGTGCCAGCAGCTCGAGGACAGGGAGAATAGGGGAGCAGTACTTC.

The chain joins TRBV5-1 to TRBJ1-6; D gene unclear. The germline gives CDR1 SGHRS, CDR2 YFSETQ. The V and J ends lost 0 bases and 0 bases respectively, with 7 bases between them. The CDR3 runs to 16 residues. The CDR3 DNA is TGCGCCAGCAGCTTGGGAGGTAGCTCCTATAATTCACCCCTCCACTTT. This encodes CASSLGGSSYNSPLHF.

The chain is built from TRBV18 and TRBJ2-5; 7 bases map to TRBD2. This CDR3 region has 17 residues. The J segment lost 5 bases and the V segment lost 0 bases, leaving 12 bases of the junction unmatched. The germline V gene has CDR1 KGHSH and CDR2 LQKENI. The CDR3 loop is CASSPPRRGGPQETQYF. CDR3 DNA: TGTGCCAGCTCACCACCGCGCCGGGGAGGGCCACAGGAGACCCAGTACTTC.

The chain links TRBV27 to TRBJ1-5, with D uncertain. CDR1 and CDR2 (germline): MNHEY, SMNVEV (reference sequence). Trimming took off 0 bases at V and 10 bases at J, with 10 bases between the two ends. This CDR3 contains 13 residues. The CDR3 region is CASSLSPTVPQHF. CDR3 DNA: TGTGCCAGCAGTTTATCGCCCACGGTTCCCCAGCATTTT.

CDR3 coding DNA: TGTGCCAGTAGTGCCAGGGGCCAGGGACGGGACACTGAAGCTTTCTTT. Translating it yields CASSARGQGRDTEAFF. V and J are TRBV19 and TRBJ1-1; D is perhaps TRBD1 (6 bases). Germline V lookup: CDR1 LNHDA, CDR2 SQIVND (reference sequence). The CDR3 is 16 amino acids. V gave up 5 bases and J gave up 3 bases, with 19 bases separating them.

The rearrangement uses TRBV2 and TRBJ2-1; D is possibly TRBD2 (7 bases). The CDR3 has 13 residues. The V end was cut by 8 bases, the J end by 7 bases, with 15 bases between. Germline V gives CDR1 SNHLY, CDR2 FYNNEI. CDR3 in DNA: TGTGCCAGCGAGGAACAGGGAGGGAATGAGCAGTTCTTC. As protein: CASEEQGGNEQFF.

V is TRBV7-9 and J is TRBJ2-7; 9 bases map to TRBD1. Per germline, CDR1 SEHNR and CDR2 FQNEAQ (reference sequence). Losses at the gene ends were 4 bases for V and 3 bases for J; bases not matched to a gene: 4. CDR3 length: 14 residues. CDR3 sequence: CASSSGQGSYEQYF. The CDR3 coding sequence is TGTGCCAGCAGCTCGGGACAGGGTAGCTACGAGCAGTACTTC.

This clone came up once. The chain links TRBV27 to TRBJ1-2, with TRBD1 matching over 9 bases. This CDR3 region has 14 residues. The germline gives CDR1 MNHEY, CDR2 SMNVEV (reference sequence). The V gene end was trimmed by 6 bases and the J gene end by 2 bases; junction bases not matched to a gene: 4. The CDR3 nucleotides read TGTGCCAGCAGAGGGACAGGGTTAAACTATGGCTACACCTTC. It yields the protein CASRGTGLNYGYTF.

The rearrangement uses TRBV4-3 and TRBJ2-3; D may be TRBD2 (6 bases). V lost 4 bases and J 8 bases, leaving 16 bases between the germline ends. Germline values: CDR1 LGHNA, CDR2 YSLEER. This CDR3 comprises 14 residues. The CDR3 DNA reads TGCGCCAGCAGCCCTAGGGACTCCCCGGCTACGCAGTATTTT. Translated: CASSPRDSPATQYF.

The chain has TRBV4-3 and TRBJ2-1; D is unresolved. Trimming left V 3 bases short and J 0 bases short, with 9 bases between. The germline V gene encodes CDR1 LGHNA and CDR2 YSLEER. This CDR3 region has 15 residues. Written as DNA, the CDR3 is TGCGCCAGCAGCCAGACTCCTGTCTCCTACAATGAGCAGTTCTTC. It is translated as CASSQTPVSYNEQFF.

This clone has more than one count but fewer than ten. The V gene is TRBV5-6, the J gene TRBJ1-1, with D perhaps TRBD1 (6 bases). Germline V gene lookup returns CDR1 SGHDT and CDR2 YYEEEE. V lost 3 bases and J 2 bases, leaving 14 bases between the germline ends. The CDR3 is 15 amino acids. CDR3 amino acids: CASSWATGINTEAFF. CDR3 DNA sequence: TGTGCCAGCAGCTGGGCGACAGGCATAAACACTGAAGCTTTCTTT.

V is TRBV27 and J is TRBJ2-3; 7 bases line up with TRBD2. This CDR3 has 16 residues. CDR1 MNHEY and CDR2 SMNVEV come from the germline V gene (reference sequence). V gave up 2 bases and J gave up 1 base; unmatched junction bases: 6. This chain's CDR3 is CASSLGTLAGTDTQYF. CDR3 DNA: TGTGCCAGCAGTTTAGGTACCCTAGCGGGCACAGATACGCAGTATTTT.

CDR3 DNA sequence: TGTGCCAGTAGGAAGGGCGGGTCAAACACTGAAGCTTTCTTT. Translating gives CASRKGGSNTEAFF. The chain carries TRBV19 and TRBJ1-1; D gene unclear. CDR3 length equals 14 residues. V was shortened by 6 bases and J by 2 bases, with 13 bases between the two germline ends. Germline assignment: CDR1 LNHDA and CDR2 SQIVND (reference sequence).

The chain has TRBV24-1 and TRBJ2-5, with 7 bases that match TRBD2. After removal of 7 bases from V and 1 base from J, the junction contained 5 bases not matched to a gene. Germline V lookup: CDR1 KGHDR, CDR2 SFDVKD. The CDR3 runs 14 residues. This CDR3 is CATSRGTTQETQYF. For the CDR3, the DNA is TGTGCCACCAGCCGGGGGACTACCCAAGAGACCCAGTACTTC.

This clone was recorded once. This chain uses TRBV28 with TRBJ1-1; 8 bases align to TRBD1. CDR1 is MDHEN, CDR2 SYDVKM, per germline. The CDR3 runs 15 residues. The J segment lost 0 bases and the V segment lost 5 bases, leaving 5 bases of the junction unmatched. The CDR3: CASSPATGVNTEAFF. The DNA for the CDR3 is TGTGCCAGCAGTCCGGCGACAGGGGTGAACACTGAAGCTTTCTTT.